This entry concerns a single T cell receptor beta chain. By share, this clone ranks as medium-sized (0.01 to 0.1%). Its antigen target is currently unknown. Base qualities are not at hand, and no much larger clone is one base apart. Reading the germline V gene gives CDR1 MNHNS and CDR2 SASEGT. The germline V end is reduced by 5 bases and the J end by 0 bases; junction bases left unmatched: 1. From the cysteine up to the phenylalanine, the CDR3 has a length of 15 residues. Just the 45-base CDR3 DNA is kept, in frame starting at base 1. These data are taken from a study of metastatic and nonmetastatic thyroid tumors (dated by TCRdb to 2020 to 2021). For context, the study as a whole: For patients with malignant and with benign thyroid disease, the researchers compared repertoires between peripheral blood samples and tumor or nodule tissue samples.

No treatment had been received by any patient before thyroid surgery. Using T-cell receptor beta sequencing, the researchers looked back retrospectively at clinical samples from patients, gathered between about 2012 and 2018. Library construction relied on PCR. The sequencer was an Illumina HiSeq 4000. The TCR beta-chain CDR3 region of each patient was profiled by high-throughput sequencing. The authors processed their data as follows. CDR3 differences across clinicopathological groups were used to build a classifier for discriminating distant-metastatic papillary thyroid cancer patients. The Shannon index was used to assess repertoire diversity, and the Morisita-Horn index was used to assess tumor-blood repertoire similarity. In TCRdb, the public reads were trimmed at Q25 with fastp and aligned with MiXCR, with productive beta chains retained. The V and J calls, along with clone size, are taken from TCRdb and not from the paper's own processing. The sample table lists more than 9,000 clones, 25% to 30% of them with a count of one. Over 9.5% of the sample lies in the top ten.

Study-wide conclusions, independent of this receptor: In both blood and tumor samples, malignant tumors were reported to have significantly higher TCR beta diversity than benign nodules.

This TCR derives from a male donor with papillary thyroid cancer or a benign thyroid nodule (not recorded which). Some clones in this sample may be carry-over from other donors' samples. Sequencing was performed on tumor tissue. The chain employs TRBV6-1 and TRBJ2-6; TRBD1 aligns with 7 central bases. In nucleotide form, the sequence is TGTGCCAGCAGTAGGGACAGCTCTGGGGCCAACGTCCTGACTTTC. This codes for CASSRDSSGANVLTF.